This TCR beta chain was profiled in a study of cytomegalovirus exposure and HLA in healthy donors. Germline CDR1 MDHEN, CDR2 SYDVKM. The length of the CDR3 is 15 residues. Trimming removed 6 bases from V and 0 bases from J, with 12 bases in between. The PCR contained 60 Vbeta and 13 Jbeta primers. Method: immunoSEQ multiplex PCR; TCRdb's copy keeps in-frame clones and lacks some. The sample data list 35,000 to 50,000 clones. The TCR comes from a woman in her thirties in good health and CMV-seropositive. This rearrangement joins TRBV28 to TRBJ1-5; D may be TRBD1 (5 bases). Sequencing was carried out using PBMCs. The CDR3 loop is CASSRGHYSNQPQHF. CDR3 bases: TGTGCCAGCAGCCGAGGACATTATAGCAATCAGCCCCAGCATTTT.